This TCR beta chain originates from a study of read filtering for tumor transcriptome and immune sequencing. From roughly 390 ng of RNA, a library with molecular barcoded alpha/delta and beta/gamma adaptors was made. TCRdb itself ran the reads through MiXCR, one entry per CDR3 protein. Of 50,000 to 65,000 distinct CDR3 sequences in the sample, around a fifth were seen once. This clonotype was observed many times. The CDR3 sequence is 15 residues long. V lost 5 bases and J lost 3; bases outside the gene matches: 8. Per the germline V gene, CDR1 is MDHEN and CDR2 is SYDVKM. Sample: a population of CD138-negative cells sorted from bone marrow. This TCR derives from a donor at least 40 years old with multiple myeloma. The chain joins TRBV28 to TRBJ2-7; TRBD1 matches at 9 bases. The chain's CDR3 is CASSTRTGAIYEQYF. CDR3 nucleotide sequence: TGTGCCAGCAGTACCCGGACAGGGGCTATCTACGAGCAGTACTTC.